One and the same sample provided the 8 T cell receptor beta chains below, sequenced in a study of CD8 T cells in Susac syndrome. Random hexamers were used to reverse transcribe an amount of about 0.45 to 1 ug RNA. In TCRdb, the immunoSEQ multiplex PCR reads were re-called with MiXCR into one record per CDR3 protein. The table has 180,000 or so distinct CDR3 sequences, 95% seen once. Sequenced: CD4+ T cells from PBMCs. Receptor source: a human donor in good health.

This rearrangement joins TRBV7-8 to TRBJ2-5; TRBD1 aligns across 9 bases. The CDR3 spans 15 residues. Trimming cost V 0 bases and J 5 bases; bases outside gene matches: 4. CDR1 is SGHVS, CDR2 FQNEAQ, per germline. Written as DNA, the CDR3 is TGTGCCAGCAGCTTAGCGGGACAGGGATCGGAGACCCAGTACTTC. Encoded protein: CASSLAGQGSETQYF.

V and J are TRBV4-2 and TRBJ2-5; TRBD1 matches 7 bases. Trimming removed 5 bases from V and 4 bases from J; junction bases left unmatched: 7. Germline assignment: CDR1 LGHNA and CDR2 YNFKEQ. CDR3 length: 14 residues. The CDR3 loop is CASSTQTGVETQYF. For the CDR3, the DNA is TGTGCCAGCAGCACCCAAACAGGGGTAGAGACCCAGTACTTC.

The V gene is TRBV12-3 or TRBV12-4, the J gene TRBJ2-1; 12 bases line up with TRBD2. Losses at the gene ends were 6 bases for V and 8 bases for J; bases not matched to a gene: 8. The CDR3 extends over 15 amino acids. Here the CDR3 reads CASRIGLAGLYEQFF. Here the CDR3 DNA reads TGTGCCAGCAGGATAGGACTAGCGGGACTCTATGAGCAGTTCTTC.

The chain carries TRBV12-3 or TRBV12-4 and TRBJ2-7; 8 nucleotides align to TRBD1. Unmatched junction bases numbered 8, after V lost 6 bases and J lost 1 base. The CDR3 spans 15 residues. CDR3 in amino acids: CASSHGQGRSYEQYV. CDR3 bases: TGTGCCAGCAGCCATGGACAGGGACGATCCTACGAGCAGTACGTC.

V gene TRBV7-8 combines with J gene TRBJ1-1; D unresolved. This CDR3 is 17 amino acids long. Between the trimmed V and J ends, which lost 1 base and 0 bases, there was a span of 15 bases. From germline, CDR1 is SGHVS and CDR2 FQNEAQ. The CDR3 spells CASSLVRGAQMNTEAFF. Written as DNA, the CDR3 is TGTGCCAGCAGCTTAGTTCGGGGTGCCCAAATGAACACTGAAGCTTTCTTT.

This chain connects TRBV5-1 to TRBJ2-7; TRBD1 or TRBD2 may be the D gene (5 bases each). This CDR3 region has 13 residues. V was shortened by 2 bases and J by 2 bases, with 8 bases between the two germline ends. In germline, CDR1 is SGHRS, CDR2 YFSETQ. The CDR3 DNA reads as TGCGCCAGCAGCTTTGGGACGACCTACGAGCAGTACTTC. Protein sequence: CASSFGTTYEQYF. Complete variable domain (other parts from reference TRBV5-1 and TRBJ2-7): KAGVTQTPRYLIKTRGQQVTLSCSPISGHRSVSWYQQTPGQGLQFLFEYFSETQRNKGNFPGRFSGRQFSNSRSEMNVSTLELGDSALYLCASSFGTTYEQYFGPGTRLTVT.

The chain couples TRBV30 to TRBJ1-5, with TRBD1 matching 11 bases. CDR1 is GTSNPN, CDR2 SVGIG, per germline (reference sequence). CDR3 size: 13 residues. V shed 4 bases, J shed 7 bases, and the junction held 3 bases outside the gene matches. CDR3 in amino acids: CAWTRDRGQPQHF. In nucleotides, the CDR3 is TGTGCCTGGACACGGGACAGGGGGCAGCCCCAGCATTTT.

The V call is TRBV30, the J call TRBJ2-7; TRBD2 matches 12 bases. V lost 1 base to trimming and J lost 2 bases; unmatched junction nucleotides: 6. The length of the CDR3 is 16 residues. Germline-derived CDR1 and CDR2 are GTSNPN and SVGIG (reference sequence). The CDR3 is CAWSAPRTSGTYEQYV. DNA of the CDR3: TGTGCCTGGAGTGCTCCCCGGACTAGCGGGACCTACGAGCAGTACGTC.